This TCR beta chain emerged from a study of regulatory T cells in long-lasting Graves disease. For TCR beta, libraries came from iRepertoire HTBI primers and Arm-PCR of CDR3 regions. TCRdb re-called the multiplex PCR reads through MiXCR, storing one row per CDR3 protein. This table holds roughly 520,000 distinct CDR3 sequences, about 12% found once. Time point in this sample: newly diagnosed GD, antithyroid drugs for less than 3 months. RNA from PBMCs was the source of the TCR library. Regarding the study as a whole: Blood alone, not thyroid tissue, was studied.

The CDR3 is 16 amino acids. V gave up 3 bases and J gave up 4 bases, with 16 bases separating them. CDR1 and CDR2 from the germline V gene are LNHDA and SQIVND (reference sequence). This clonotype was detected ten times or more. The antigen is not known. The sample also formed part of further work on T cells in Graves' hyperthyroidism and ophthalmopathy.

The material sequenced was peripheral blood mononuclear cells (PBMCs), taken at new diagnosis, from a patient treated with antithyroid drugs. V and J are TRBV19 and TRBJ1-3; D call uncertain. This TCR came from a young woman with Graves disease. In DNA, the CDR3 is TGTGCCAGTAGTATGGGCCGTCTCTTCTCGGGAAACACCATATATTTT. Its protein is CASSMGRLFSGNTIYF. The whole variable domain, remainder taken from reference TRBV19 and TRBJ1-3, is DGGITQSPKYLFRKEGQNVTLSCEQNLNHDAMYWYRQDPGQGLRLIYYSQIVNDFQKGDIAEGYSVSREKKESFPLTVTSAQKNPTAFYLCASSMGRLFSGNTIYFGEGSWLTVV.